Detailed here is one T cell receptor beta chain. The antigen is not known. This sample is part of a study of identical twins. Broader study findings: Excess low generation probability was seen in twin-shared out-of-frame alpha sequences.

From the 5' RACE reads, TCRdb called clonotypes with MiXCR, one entry per CDR3 protein. This table holds 450,000 or so distinct CDR3 sequences, approximately 25% found once. Each donor (without exception) was a healthy Caucasian. Germline-derived CDR1 and CDR2 are MNHEY and SVGAGI. V dropped 2 bases and J dropped 5 bases, with 10 bases sitting between them. The CDR3 totals 14 residues. This sample also appeared in a second study, on T cells expressing NK-cell markers. From that paper: Within the sequenced cohort of eight donors, seven exhibited HCMV seropositivity and one was seronegative. In four donors, dominant clonotypes made up about 28.3-65% of CD3+CD56-NKG2C+ cells.

This TCR came from a woman aged 18-30 years in good health. The sample comprised CD4+ T cells sorted from blood. The chain recombines TRBV6-5 with TRBJ2-1; D gene unclear. In DNA form, the CDR3 reads TGTGCCAGCAGTTACAGTCCCGCTAACAATGAGCAGTTCTTC. The encoded protein is CASSYSPANNEQFF.